The present T cell receptor (beta chain) was sequenced within a study of PD-1 blockade in mismatch repair-deficient tumors. Study-level background: All were previously treated, progressing patients with some twelve mismatch repair-deficient cancer types. Study-level results: Rapid post-treatment expansion, then contraction, generally preceding radiologic response, marked tumor-resident clones.

All patients were mismatch repair deficient, assessed by either PCR or immunohistochemistry. The TCR-sequenced patients were a few responders to pembrolizumab. Points on this clone: The antigen is not known.

Using immunoSEQ multiplex PCR, the repertoire was profiled, and TCRdb retains in-frame clones only, with some absent. The profile shows 100,000 to 150,000 clones, 88% of them singletons. The CDR3 has 14 amino acids. Germline V gives CDR1 MNHEY, CDR2 SMNVEV (reference sequence). V lost 5 bases and J lost 6; bases outside the gene matches: 9. The starting material was peripheral blood, obtained 70 to 73 weeks after starting pembrolizumab. V usage is TRBV27 and J usage is TRBJ1-1; 7 positions agree with TRBD1. This sequence originates from an adult with mismatch repair-deficient cancer. The CDR3 region has the DNA TGTGCCAGCAGTCCAAACCCGGGACAGCCTGAAGCTTTCTTT. This gives the protein CASSPNPGQPEAFF.